The clone carrying this T cell receptor (beta chain) appeared many times. V gave up 6 bases and J gave up 5 bases; unmatched junction bases: 10. This CDR3 spans 15 amino acids. This sample is part of a study of spatial heterogeneity in lung cancer. Study-level background: Every unique TCR and UMI combination, on average, appeared more than ten times in raw reads.

Documented time point: sample taken at primary tumor resection. Whole RNA from tumor, nontumor lung or frozen PBMC was sequenced unsorted. The presence of a unique molecular identifier marked each TCR cDNA molecule. TCRdb reprocessed the 5' RACE reads via MiXCR and lists one record per CDR3 protein. The profile shows roughly 48,000 distinct CDR3 sequences, approximately 5.3% of them singletons. This specimen consisted of PBMCs, obtained at surgery. The sequence derives from a male donor with early-stage non-small cell lung cancer. The V gene is TRBV12-3 or TRBV12-4, the J gene TRBJ2-5; TRBD2 agrees at 9 bases. CDR3 in DNA: TGTGCCAGCAGCCTTAGCGGGAGTGCAGGCGAGACCCAGTACTTC. Encoded protein: CASSLSGSAGETQYF.